A selection of T cell receptor beta chains follows, all from one sample in a study of blood T cell repertoires in COVID-19. TCRdb keeps only in-frame clones here, not all; method: immunoSEQ multiplex PCR. The sample includes some 74,000 clones, around 88% of them seen just once. Sequences were obtained from peripheral blood. The source is a woman over 75 with acute or convalescent COVID-19. CDR3s include the opening cysteine and the closing phenylalanine or tryptophan. A D gene is named only where the DNA matches it firmly. Clone size is stated in some rows and not others, as once, few, many or a class when expanded.

D gene: TRBD1
J gene: TRBJ1-5
clone size: -
V gene: TRBV6-1
CDR3 protein: CASSDVSGQGSQPQHF
CDR3 DNA: TGTGCCAGCAGTGACGTCTCGGGACAGGGGTCTCAGCCCCAGCATTTT

D gene: -
J gene: TRBJ1-2
clone size: few
V gene: TRBV4-2
CDR3 protein: CASSQEDTTNYGYTF
CDR3 DNA: TGTGCCAGCAGCCAAGAAGACACCACTAACTATGGCTACACCTTC

D gene: TRBD1
J gene: TRBJ2-7
clone size: -
V gene: TRBV12-3/TRBV12-4
CDR3 protein: CASSPDRDYEQYF
CDR3 DNA: TGTGCCAGCAGCCCGGACAGGGACTACGAGCAGTACTTC

D gene: TRBD2
J gene: TRBJ2-3
clone size: few
V gene: TRBV9
CDR3 protein: CASSPPGGVDTQYF
CDR3 DNA: TGTGCCAGCAGCCCCCCGGGGGGGGTAGATACGCAGTATTTT

D gene: -
J gene: TRBJ1-2
clone size: -
V gene: TRBV30
CDR3 protein: CAWRPGWNLGYTF
CDR3 DNA: TGTGCCTGGAGACCGGGGTGGAACTTGGGTTACACCTTC

D gene: TRBD2
J gene: TRBJ2-7
clone size: once
V gene: TRBV6-2/TRBV6-3
CDR3 protein: CASSLPWTSGGYEQYF
CDR3 DNA: TGTGCCAGCAGTCTGCCTTGGACTAGCGGGGGATACGAGCAGTACTTC

D gene: TRBD1
J gene: TRBJ1-6
clone size: -
V gene: TRBV30
CDR3 protein: CAWSPRTGYYSPLHF
CDR3 DNA: TGTGCCTGGAGTCCTCGGACAGGGTATTATTCACCCCTCCACTTT

D gene: TRBD1
J gene: TRBJ2-6
clone size: -
V gene: TRBV5-8
CDR3 protein: CASSSGGQVYSGANVLTF
CDR3 DNA: TGTGCCAGCAGCTCCGGAGGACAGGTCTACTCTGGGGCCAACGTCCTGACTTTC

D gene: TRBD2
J gene: TRBJ2-2
clone size: -
V gene: TRBV30
CDR3 protein: CAWSVAGVNTGELFF
CDR3 DNA: TGTGCCTGGAGTGTAGCGGGAGTGAACACCGGGGAGCTGTTTTTT

D gene: -
J gene: TRBJ2-7
clone size: -
V gene: TRBV7-2
CDR3 protein: CASSLGYRAYEQYF
CDR3 DNA: TGTGCCAGCAGCTTAGGATACAGGGCTTACGAGCAGTACTTC

D gene: TRBD1
J gene: TRBJ2-7
clone size: -
V gene: TRBV4-3
CDR3 protein: CASSPGQGASYEQYF
CDR3 DNA: TGCGCCAGCAGCCCCGGACAGGGGGCCTCCTACGAGCAGTACTTC

D gene: TRBD1
J gene: TRBJ1-2
clone size: few
V gene: TRBV5-4
CDR3 protein: CASSFQGARGYTF
CDR3 DNA: TGTGCCAGCAGCTTCCAGGGGGCACGGGGCTACACCTTC

D gene: -
J gene: TRBJ2-1
clone size: -
V gene: TRBV2
CDR3 protein: CASSVFGPGGGYEQFF
CDR3 DNA: TGTGCCAGCAGTGTATTCGGCCCCGGGGGTGGCTATGAGCAGTTCTTC

D gene: -
J gene: TRBJ1-5
clone size: -
V gene: TRBV6-2/TRBV6-3
CDR3 protein: CASSPSAPRNQPQHF
CDR3 DNA: TGTGCCAGCAGCCCCAGCGCCCCTCGCAATCAGCCCCAGCATTTT

D gene: TRBD1
J gene: TRBJ1-6
clone size: once
V gene: TRBV19
CDR3 protein: CASSTDRTGDTIGSPLHF
CDR3 DNA: TGTGCCAGTAGTACCGACCGGACAGGGGACACTATTGGATCACCCCTCCACTTT

D gene: -
J gene: TRBJ1-6
clone size: -
V gene: TRBV6-5
CDR3 protein: CASIPLQGNNSPLHF
CDR3 DNA: TGTGCCAGCATCCCACTGCAGGGGAATAATTCACCCCTCCACTTT

D gene: TRBD2
J gene: TRBJ2-1
clone size: -
V gene: TRBV4-1
CDR3 protein: CASSQDSTSRLGEQFF
CDR3 DNA: TGCGCCAGCAGCCAAGATTCGACTAGCCGGCTGGGTGAGCAGTTCTTC

D gene: -
J gene: TRBJ2-1
clone size: -
V gene: TRBV5-1
CDR3 protein: CASSLGVNEQFF
CDR3 DNA: TGCGCCAGCAGCTTGGGAGTGAATGAGCAGTTCTTC

D gene: -
J gene: TRBJ1-1
clone size: -
V gene: TRBV5-1
CDR3 protein: CASSLAGLTEAFF
CDR3 DNA: TGCGCCAGCAGCTTGGCAGGGCTAACGGAAGCTTTCTTT

D gene: TRBD1
J gene: TRBJ1-2
clone size: -
V gene: TRBV6-6
CDR3 protein: CASSLTGDGGYTF
CDR3 DNA: TGTGCCAGCAGTCTGACAGGGGACGGTGGCTACACCTTC

D gene: -
J gene: TRBJ2-4
clone size: -
V gene: TRBV5-1
CDR3 protein: CASSLDGVSIQYF
CDR3 DNA: TGCGCCAGCAGCCTAGACGGAGTAAGCATTCAGTACTTC

D gene: -
J gene: TRBJ2-3
clone size: -
V gene: TRBV24-1
CDR3 protein: CATSDRDTQYF
CDR3 DNA: TGTGCCACCAGTGATCGAGATACGCAGTATTTT

D gene: -
J gene: TRBJ2-3
clone size: -
V gene: TRBV11-2
CDR3 protein: CASSLNPGKVTDTQYF
CDR3 DNA: TGTGCCAGCAGCTTAAATCCCGGGAAGGTCACAGATACGCAGTATTTT

D gene: -
J gene: TRBJ2-2
clone size: -
V gene: TRBV19
CDR3 protein: CASSLILVGREVVF
CDR3 DNA: TGTGCCAGTAGTCTCATATTGGTCGGAAGAGAGGTTGTTTTT

D gene: -
J gene: TRBJ1-2
clone size: -
V gene: TRBV7-2
CDR3 protein: CASSSDRINYGYTF
CDR3 DNA: TGTGCCAGCAGCTCCGACAGGATTAACTATGGCTACACCTTC

D gene: -
J gene: TRBJ1-5
clone size: -
V gene: TRBV2
CDR3 protein: CASSLATQGNQPQHF
CDR3 DNA: TGTGCCAGCAGTCTGGCCACCCAAGGCAATCAGCCCCAGCATTTT

D gene: -
J gene: TRBJ1-2
clone size: -
V gene: TRBV6-5
CDR3 protein: CASSLTGTQADYGYTF
CDR3 DNA: TGTGCCAGCAGTTTGACGGGAACTCAGGCCGACTATGGCTACACCTTC

D gene: TRBD1
J gene: TRBJ1-5
clone size: -
V gene: TRBV6-2/TRBV6-3
CDR3 protein: CASSISAGGNQPQHF
CDR3 DNA: TGTGCCAGCAGTATCTCGGCAGGGGGAAATCAGCCCCAGCATTTT

D gene: TRBD1
J gene: TRBJ1-2
clone size: -
V gene: TRBV6-5
CDR3 protein: CASSNTGTGPYGYTF
CDR3 DNA: TGTGCCAGCAGTAATACCGGGACAGGGCCTTATGGCTACACCTTC

D gene: TRBD1
J gene: TRBJ2-4
clone size: -
V gene: TRBV30
CDR3 protein: CAWSRSNRGSKNIQYF
CDR3 DNA: TGTGCCTGGAGTCGTAGCAACAGGGGATCCAAAAACATTCAGTACTTC

D gene: -
J gene: TRBJ2-7
clone size: few
V gene: TRBV2
CDR3 protein: CASCGEPYEQYF
CDR3 DNA: TGTGCCAGCTGCGGTGAACCCTACGAGCAGTACTTC

D gene: -
J gene: TRBJ2-7
clone size: -
V gene: TRBV20-1
CDR3 protein: CSATSFSEQYF
CDR3 DNA: TGCAGTGCTACTAGCTTCTCCGAGCAGTACTTC

D gene: TRBD1
J gene: TRBJ2-3
clone size: -
V gene: TRBV7-8
CDR3 protein: CASSPTGVTTDTQYF
CDR3 DNA: TGTGCCAGCAGCCCGACAGGGGTGACGACAGATACGCAGTATTTT

D gene: TRBD1
J gene: TRBJ2-5
clone size: -
V gene: TRBV29-1
CDR3 protein: CSVSGGVRETQYF
CDR3 DNA: TGCAGCGTTTCAGGGGGAGTTCGGGAGACCCAGTACTTC

D gene: -
J gene: TRBJ2-2
clone size: -
V gene: TRBV7-2
CDR3 protein: CASSLGQNQGGELFF
CDR3 DNA: TGTGCCAGCAGCTTGGGGCAAAACCAGGGCGGGGAGCTGTTTTTT

D gene: -
J gene: TRBJ1-3
clone size: -
V gene: TRBV3-1/TRBV3-2
CDR3 protein: CASTSGNTGNTIYF
CDR3 DNA: TGTGCCAGCACCTCAGGGAACACTGGAAACACCATATATTTT

D gene: TRBD1
J gene: TRBJ2-6
clone size: -
V gene: TRBV2
CDR3 protein: CASSEGTGFSGANVLTF
CDR3 DNA: TGTGCCAGCAGTGAAGGGACAGGGTTCTCTGGGGCCAACGTCCTGACTTTC

D gene: TRBD2
J gene: TRBJ2-1
clone size: -
V gene: TRBV6-5
CDR3 protein: CASSYSIGTSHNEQFF
CDR3 DNA: TGTGCCAGCAGTTACTCGATTGGGACTAGCCACAATGAGCAGTTCTTC

D gene: -
J gene: TRBJ1-1
clone size: -
V gene: TRBV3-1/TRBV3-2
CDR3 protein: CASSQMTGNTEAFF
CDR3 DNA: TGTGCCAGCAGCCAAATGACAGGGAACACTGAAGCTTTCTTT

D gene: -
J gene: TRBJ1-6
clone size: -
V gene: TRBV10-3
CDR3 protein: CAITRGPDNSPLHF
CDR3 DNA: TGTGCCATCACGCGGGGACCGGATAATTCACCCCTCCACTTT

D gene: TRBD1
J gene: TRBJ1-6
clone size: -
V gene: TRBV5-6
CDR3 protein: CASSSKTGVVSPLHF
CDR3 DNA: TGTGCCAGCAGCTCGAAGACAGGGGTTGTATCACCCCTCCACTTT

D gene: -
J gene: TRBJ2-7
clone size: -
V gene: TRBV2
CDR3 protein: CASSVGLALEQYF
CDR3 DNA: TGTGCCAGCAGTGTAGGTCTAGCGCTCGAGCAGTACTTC

D gene: TRBD1
J gene: TRBJ2-2
clone size: -
V gene: TRBV19
CDR3 protein: CASRKDRDYTGELFF
CDR3 DNA: TGTGCCAGTAGGAAGGACAGGGACTACACCGGGGAGCTGTTTTTT

D gene: -
J gene: TRBJ2-3
clone size: -
V gene: TRBV5-4
CDR3 protein: CASSLGVSDTQYF
CDR3 DNA: TGTGCCAGCAGCTTGGGAGTCTCAGATACGCAGTATTTT

D gene: TRBD2
J gene: TRBJ2-3
clone size: -
V gene: TRBV4-1
CDR3 protein: CASSQQLAGGPDTQYF
CDR3 DNA: TGCGCCAGCAGCCAACAACTAGCGGGAGGCCCAGATACGCAGTATTTT

D gene: TRBD1
J gene: TRBJ2-1
clone size: -
V gene: TRBV15
CDR3 protein: CATSRDLGQGGSYNEQFF
CDR3 DNA: TGTGCCACCAGCAGAGATCTGGGACAGGGCGGTTCCTACAATGAGCAGTTCTTC